This T cell receptor (beta chain) originates from a study of glioma-infiltrating T cells after dendritic cell vaccination. Only in-frame clones appear in the TCRdb table, and some are missing; sequencing was by immunoSEQ multiplex PCR. Among 100,000 or so clones listed, nearly 90% were seen once. Indicated time point: after dendritic cell vaccination, including at tumor progression/relapse. The V gene's germline CDR1 is SGHRS and CDR2 YFSETQ. The V and J ends lost 5 bases and 3 bases, in that order; junction bases with no gene match: 9. This CDR3 is built from 15 residues. The chain joins TRBV5-1 to TRBJ2-7, with 9 bases matching TRBD2. The source of this sequence is a human donor with glioblastoma. Sequencing used blood, obtained after dendritic cell vaccination. The DNA for the CDR3 is TGCGCCAGCAGGGTAGCTAGCGGGGTAATCTACGAGCAGTACTTC. As protein: CASRVASGVIYEQYF.